This passage covers 32 T cell receptor beta chains from one sample sequenced in a study of T cell repertoires in cytomegalovirus infection. Using its own MiXCR run on the reads, TCRdb lists one record per CDR3 protein. The data contain about 490,000 distinct CDR3 sequences, about 26% of them singletons. Sequencing used PBMCs. The receptors stem from a human donor in good health (CMV status not recorded). Some clones in this sample may be carry-over from other donors' samples.

V is TRBV29-1 and J is TRBJ1-5, with D tentatively TRBD1 (6 bases). Between the trimmed V and J ends, which lost 7 bases and 3 bases, there was a span of 13 bases. The CDR3 covers 13 residues. CDR1 SQVTM and CDR2 ANQGSEA come from the germline V gene. The CDR3 protein is CSAEGGVNQPQHF. The CDR3 bases are TGCAGCGCCGAGGGGGGGGTCAATCAGCCCCAGCATTTT.

The rearrangement joins TRBV7-6 to TRBJ1-4; D unclear. The CDR3 covers 15 residues. Germline loops: CDR1 SGHVS, CDR2 FNYEAQ. Trimming took 6 bases from V and 2 from J, leaving 13 bases between them. The CDR3 region is CASSFGASTNEKLFF. In DNA form, the CDR3 reads TGTGCCAGCAGTTTCGGAGCGTCGACTAATGAAAAACTGTTTTTT.

The V call is TRBV7-3, the J call TRBJ2-1, with TRBD2 matching over 13 bases. The trim removed 0 bases at V and 7 bases at J, leaving 12 bases unmatched. The germline V gene encodes CDR1 SGHTA and CDR2 FQGTGA. This CDR3 is built from 19 residues. The CDR3 loop reads CASSLTRRVLAGGRNEQFF. In DNA, the CDR3 is TGTGCCAGCAGCTTAACTCGTAGAGTACTAGCGGGAGGGAGAAATGAGCAGTTCTTC.

The V and J genes are TRBV27 and TRBJ2-7, with D perhaps given as TRBD1 or TRBD2 (7 bases each). Germline lookup yields CDR1 MNHEY and CDR2 SMNVEV (reference sequence). Trimming took off 5 bases at V and 4 bases at J, with 21 bases between the two ends. CDR3 length equals 16 residues. The CDR3 nucleotides are TGTGCCAGCAGTCCGGGAGCGGGACAGATACTTTACGAGCAGTACGTC. Translated, it gives CASSPGAGQILYEQYV.

This chain connects TRBV5-1 to TRBJ1-4; D not resolved. The germline V gene encodes CDR1 SGHRS and CDR2 YFSETQ. V was cut by 2 bases and J by 0 bases, with 5 bases left in between. CDR3 size: 14 residues. The CDR3 loop is CASSFTSTNEKLFF. The CDR3 DNA reads as TGCGCCAGCAGCTTCACATCAACTAATGAAAAACTGTTTTTT.

The V and J genes are TRBV11-3 and TRBJ1-1; 8 bases fit TRBD1. This CDR3 has 15 amino acids. In germline, CDR1 is SGHNT, CDR2 YENEEA. V lost 1 base to trimming and J lost 3 bases; unmatched junction nucleotides: 4. CDR3 DNA: TGTGCCAGCAGCTTAGCCGGGACAGGTTACACTGAAGCTTTCTTT. Protein: CASSLAGTGYTEAFF. The whole variable domain, remainder taken from reference TRBV11-3 and TRBJ1-1, is EAGVVQSPRYKIIEKKQPVAFWCNPISGHNTLYWYLQNLGQGPELLIRYENEEAVDDSQLPKDRFSAERLKGVDSTLKIQPAELGDSAVYLCASSLAGTGYTEAFFGQGTRLTVV.

This sequence joins TRBV11-2 and TRBJ2-5, with D perhaps matching TRBD2 (5 bases). The CDR3 sequence is 14 residues long. Deletions cut 4 bases from V and 1 base from J, with 10 bases between. CDR1 and CDR2 (germline): SGHAT, FQNNGV. CDR3 region: CASSWRVGQETQYF. DNA for the CDR3: TGTGCCAGCAGCTGGCGGGTAGGCCAAGAGACCCAGTACTTC.

This clonotype was seen more than once but under ten times. This rearrangement joins TRBV6-5 to TRBJ2-1, with 8 bases identical to TRBD1. In germline, CDR1 is MNHEY, CDR2 SVGAGI. The trim removed 3 bases at V and 8 bases at J, leaving 9 bases unmatched. This CDR3 comprises 15 residues. The DNA for the CDR3 is TGTGCCAGCAGTTATCAGGGGGCACGCGCGGATGAGCAGTTCTTC. Translation: CASSYQGARADEQFF.

The genes are TRBV5-1 and TRBJ2-7, with D perhaps TRBD2 (6 bases). CDR1 and CDR2 (germline): SGHRS, YFSETQ. This CDR3 spans 16 amino acids. V lost 2 bases to trimming and J lost 6 bases, with 21 bases between them. The CDR3 region has the DNA TGCGCCAGCAGCTTAAGAGGTGAGACTAGGGTTGGCGAGCAGTACTTC. It encodes CASSLRGETRVGEQYF.

The V gene is TRBV11-2, the J gene TRBJ1-4, with 9 nucleotides matching TRBD1. Looked up from germline, CDR1 is SGHAT and CDR2 is FQNNGV. The V and J ends lost 3 bases and 8 bases, in that order; junction bases with no gene match: 4. This CDR3 is 14 amino acids long. CDR3 loop: CASSFGTGQEKLFF. The CDR3 bases are TGTGCCAGCAGCTTCGGGACAGGGCAGGAAAAACTGTTTTTT.

V is TRBV10-3 and J is TRBJ2-1; 10 bases fit TRBD2. CDR3 length: 16 amino acids. Looked up from germline, CDR1 is ENHRY and CDR2 is SYGVKD. V trimming: 3 bases; J trimming: 8 bases; junction bases outside the gene matches: 10. CDR3 coding DNA: TGTGCCATCAGTGACTCCCTTTCTAGCGGGAGAGATGAGCAGTTCTTC. Protein product: CAISDSLSSGRDEQFF.

The rearrangement uses TRBV7-8 and TRBJ1-2; TRBD1 might be the D (6 bases). Germline lookup yields CDR1 SGHVS and CDR2 FQNEAQ. Trimming shortened V by 7 bases and J by 4 bases, and 10 bases separated the two germline ends. This CDR3 has 12 amino acids. In DNA, the CDR3 is TGTGCCAGCACGGGCAGGGGCTATGGCTACACCTTC. This sequence encodes CASTGRGYGYTF.

This clonotype has more than one count but fewer than ten. The V and J genes are TRBV7-6 and TRBJ2-3; tentatively, D is TRBD2 (5 bases). This CDR3 is built from 16 residues. Trimming took off 4 bases at V and 2 bases at J, with 16 bases between the two ends. Germline assignment: CDR1 SGHVS and CDR2 FNYEAQ. The CDR3 sequence is CASSYGPSEDTDTQYF. The CDR3 coding sequence is TGTGCCAGCAGCTACGGACCCTCGGAGGACACAGATACGCAGTATTTT.

This sequence joins TRBV6-2 or TRBV6-3 and TRBJ1-4, with D tentatively TRBD1 (5 bases). From germline, CDR1 is MNHEY and CDR2 SVGEGT. The CDR3 is 11 residues long. V was cut by 6 bases and J by 13 bases, with 12 bases left in between. CDR3: CASRQGRGLFF. For the CDR3, the DNA is TGTGCCAGCAGGCAGGGTCGAGGACTGTTTTTT.

The V call is TRBV27, the J call TRBJ2-3; D ambiguous. Germline values: CDR1 MNHEY, CDR2 SMNVEV (reference sequence). The V and J ends lost 2 bases and 4 bases respectively, with 10 bases between them. This CDR3 contains 14 residues. Here the CDR3 DNA reads TGTGCCAGCAGTTTAAACCCGGTTTCAGATACGCAGTATTTT. Residues: CASSLNPVSDTQYF.

This clonotype was recorded many times. This chain links TRBV7-8 with TRBJ2-7; the match to TRBD2 covers 11 bases. The junction had 13 bases not matched to a gene; V was cut back by 4 bases and J by 5 bases. Germline lookup yields CDR1 SGHVS and CDR2 FQNEAQ. This CDR3 spans 17 amino acids. CDR3 DNA sequence: TGTGCCAGCAGCTATACTAGCGGGAGAGTCCAACGCCACGAGCAGTACTTC. This gives the protein CASSYTSGRVQRHEQYF.

This clonotype was picked up many times. The V call is TRBV15, the J call TRBJ2-7; 10 positions match TRBD2. The CDR3 runs 20 residues. V gave up 2 bases and J gave up 1 base; unmatched junction bases: 17. Germline CDR1 LNHNV, CDR2 YYDKDF (reference sequence). CDR3 coding DNA: TGTGCCACCAGCAGACTCTACAAGCCCGAGACTAGCGGGCGTTCCTACGAGCAGTACTTC. Protein product: CATSRLYKPETSGRSYEQYF.

The rearrangement uses TRBV28 and TRBJ2-7; D is ambiguous. Germline-derived CDR1 and CDR2 are MDHEN and SYDVKM. V lost 8 bases and J lost 6, with 20 bases in between. This CDR3 has 14 residues. CDR3 nucleotides: TGTGCCAGCGGCCCCCCCCTGGCGACGTCCGAGCAGTACTTC. Its protein product is CASGPPLATSEQYF.

CDR3 sequence reads: CASSVTGSDGYTF. The CDR3 DNA follows: TGTGCCAGCAGTGTGACAGGGAGCGATGGCTACACCTTC. The chain uses TRBV2 and TRBJ1-2; 7 nucleotides agree with TRBD1. V shed 4 bases and J 6 bases; nucleotides not matched to a gene: 5. The CDR3 totals 13 residues. Per germline, CDR1 SNHLY and CDR2 FYNNEI.

The chain links TRBV7-2 to TRBJ2-7, with 14 nucleotides matching TRBD2. Germline values: CDR1 SGHTA, CDR2 FQGNSA. This CDR3 has 16 amino acids. V was pared by 5 bases and J by 5 bases, with 8 bases of the junction left unmatched. This CDR3 reads CASSLGLAGGVDEQYF. The CDR3 nucleotides are TGTGCCAGCAGCCTCGGACTAGCGGGAGGAGTAGACGAGCAGTACTTC.

Comment on this clonotype: Compared with germline, one end of the junction differs, possibly owing to a read error. The chain joins TRBV7-6 to TRBJ2-5; 7 positions agree with TRBD1. This CDR3 is built from 16 residues. Germline-derived CDR1 and CDR2 are SGHVS and FNYEAQ. Here the CDR3 DNA reads TGTGCTAGCAGCCGCGTCACAGGGGACCCCCAAGAGACCCAGTACTTC. It encodes CASSRVTGDPQETQYF.

This clonotype occurred once. The rearrangement uses TRBV11-2 and TRBJ2-3; 9 nucleotides align to TRBD2. CDR3 size: 15 residues. J was trimmed by 8 bases and V by 1 base; bases with no gene match: 7. Germline loops: CDR1 SGHAT, CDR2 FQNNGV. The CDR3 loop is CASSLGTSVAGTQYF. CDR3 DNA sequence: TGTGCCAGCAGCTTAGGGACTAGCGTCGCTGGTACGCAGTATTTT.

This clonotype was counted only a few times. The chain uses TRBV29-1 and TRBJ1-1, with 10 bases aligning to TRBD1. The V gene's germline CDR1 is SQVTM and CDR2 ANQGSEA. The V and J ends lost 7 bases and 4 bases, in that order; junction bases with no gene match: 3. This CDR3 is 12 amino acids long. CDR3 nucleotide sequence: TGCAGCGGGGACAGGGGCATCACTGAAGCTTTCTTT. Translation gives CSGDRGITEAFF. Full variable domain (outside the CDR3, taken from reference TRBV29-1 and TRBJ1-1): SAVISQKPSRDICQRGTSLTIQCQVDSQVTMMFWYRQQPGQSLTLIATANQGSEATYESGFVIDKFPISRPNLTFSTLTVSNMSPEDSSIYLCSGDRGITEAFFGQGTRLTVV.

V is TRBV6-6 and J is TRBJ2-7; the match to TRBD2 covers 10 bases. Germline CDR1 is MNHNY and CDR2 is SVGAGI (reference sequence). This CDR3 comprises 18 residues. Germline trimming cut 2 bases from V and 1 base from J; bases unmatched to any gene: 11. As DNA, the CDR3 is TGTGCCAGCAGTTACGGTCTCTCTAGCGGGAGCAAGTCCTACGAGCAGTACTTC. Translating gives CASSYGLSSGSKSYEQYF.

This clonotype was counted at least ten times. The chain is built from TRBV19 and TRBJ1-5, with 7 bases aligning to TRBD1. Losses at the gene ends were 7 bases for V and 2 bases for J; bases not matched to a gene: 14. Germline CDR1 reads LNHDA; CDR2 reads SQIVND (reference sequence). The CDR3 is 17 amino acids. CDR3 sequence reads: CASMPWTGQGGNQPQHF. In DNA, the CDR3 is TGTGCCAGTATGCCATGGACGGGGCAGGGGGGCAATCAGCCCCAGCATTTT.

This sequence joins TRBV7-6 and TRBJ2-1, with 9 positions matching TRBD1. Germline CDR1 and CDR2: SGHVS and FNYEAQ. V lost 6 bases to trimming and J lost 4 bases; unmatched junction nucleotides: 10. This CDR3 spans 16 amino acids. The DNA for the CDR3 is TGTGCCAGCAGAAAGGTGGCGGGACAGGGATACAATGAGCAGTTCTTC. Its protein product is CASRKVAGQGYNEQFF.

This clonotype was picked up many times. The CDR3 loop is CASARDAAYEQYF. The CDR3 DNA reads TGTGCCAGCGCCCGGGACGCCGCCTACGAGCAGTACTTC. This chain joins TRBV2 and TRBJ2-7, with D perhaps TRBD1 or TRBD2 (5 bases each). Per germline, CDR1 SNHLY and CDR2 FYNNEI. The length of the CDR3 is 13 residues. Trimming took 8 bases from V and 2 from J, leaving 13 bases between them.

There are many counts of this clonotype. The rearrangement links TRBV7-9 to TRBJ2-7; 7 bases are shared with TRBD1. Germline CDR1 SEHNR, CDR2 FQNEAQ (reference sequence). V trimming: 0 bases; J trimming: 2 bases; junction bases outside the gene matches: 4. The CDR3 has 15 amino acids. CDR3 residues: CASSLADGQAYEQYF. The DNA for the CDR3 is TGTGCCAGCAGCTTAGCGGACGGACAGGCCTACGAGCAGTACTTC.

This chain links TRBV7-3 with TRBJ2-1; 11 positions agree with TRBD2. Germline values: CDR1 SGHTA, CDR2 FQGTGA. CDR3 length: 17 amino acids. V dropped 5 bases and J dropped 0; count of bases not matched to a gene: 6. The DNA of the CDR3 is TGTGCCAGCAGCCCAGGACTAGCGGGTCTCTCCTACAATGAGCAGTTCTTC. Protein sequence: CASSPGLAGLSYNEQFF.

This clonotype showed up many times. The chain recombines TRBV7-4 with TRBJ2-1, with no clear D. Trimming cost V 5 bases and J 0 bases, with 11 bases left between them. Per germline, CDR1 SGHVT and CDR2 SQSDAQ. The CDR3 totals 15 residues. The CDR3 spells CASSPAKSSYNEQFF. The DNA of the CDR3 is TGTGCCAGCAGCCCCGCTAAGAGCTCCTACAATGAGCAGTTCTTC.

A few counts support this clonotype. The rearrangement uses TRBV29-1 and TRBJ1-5, with D possibly matching TRBD1 (5 bases). The germline CDR1 and CDR2 sequences are SQVTM and ANQGSEA. Trimming pared 4 bases from V and 3 bases from J, leaving 7 bases between. The CDR3 is 12 residues long. The chain's CDR3 is CSVGGVNQPQHF. In DNA form, the CDR3 reads TGCAGCGTTGGAGGGGTCAATCAGCCCCAGCATTTT.

This clonotype was picked up a small number of times. This chain connects TRBV6-2 or TRBV6-3 to TRBJ1-2, with 7 bases lining up with TRBD1. Trimming took 6 bases from V and 7 from J; bases not matched to a gene: 5. Germline CDR1 and CDR2: MNHEY and SVGEGT. This CDR3 spans 12 amino acids. CDR3 DNA sequence: TGTGCCAGCAGCACAGGGGAGCGTGGCTACACCTTC. It translates to CASSTGERGYTF.